These T cell receptor beta chains were read from a single sample in a study of blood T cell repertoires in COVID-19. Only in-frame clones appear in the TCRdb table, and some are missing; sequencing was by immunoSEQ multiplex PCR. The table includes 200,000 to 300,000 clones, about nine tenths detected once. Sequencing used peripheral blood. These receptors came from a man younger than 45 with COVID-19, enrolled during active disease. Both conserved end residues are part of each CDR3. A D gene is named only where the DNA matches it firmly. For some rows the clone size is stated as once, few or many, or as a class when expanded; others skip it.

d_call j_call v_call clone_size cdr3_aa cdr3_nt
. TRBJ1-4 TRBV19 . CASSRARLTTNEKLFF TGTGCCAGTAGTAGGGCCCGGCTGACAACTAATGAAAAACTGTTTTTT
. TRBJ1-5 TRBV3-1/TRBV3-2 once CASSQGSRSNQPQHF TGTGCCAGCAGCCAAGGTTCCAGGAGCAATCAGCCCCAGCATTTT
. TRBJ1-5 TRBV3-1/TRBV3-2 . CASSQVFGGSSNQPQHF TGTGCCAGCAGCCAAGTTTTCGGGGGGAGTAGCAATCAGCCCCAGCATTTT
TRBD1 TRBJ2-1 TRBV5-1 once CASSPARDRTYNEQFF TGCGCCAGCAGCCCAGCCCGGGACAGGACCTACAATGAGCAGTTCTTC
. TRBJ1-2 TRBV2 . CASSEALGLPGYTF TGTGCCAGCAGTGAAGCATTAGGACTTCCTGGCTACACCTTC
. TRBJ2-7 TRBV6-4 . CASNRKPAYEQYF TGTGCCAGCAATAGAAAGCCTGCCTACGAGCAGTACTTC
TRBD2 TRBJ2-3 TRBV3-1/TRBV3-2 . CASSQPSGNTDTQYF TGTGCCAGCAGCCAACCTAGCGGGAACACAGATACGCAGTATTTT
. TRBJ1-5 TRBV24-1 . CATKGLGNQPQHF TGTGCCACCAAGGGGTTAGGCAATCAGCCCCAGCATTTT
. TRBJ1-1 TRBV27 . CASSPGVLNTEAFF TGTGCCAGCAGTCCAGGGGTGTTGAACACTGAAGCTTTCTTT
TRBD1 TRBJ1-5 TRBV4-2 . CASSQDRTGGNQPQHF TGTGCCAGCAGCCAAGACAGGACAGGGGGCAATCAGCCCCAGCATTTT
TRBD1 TRBJ1-4 TRBV15 . CATSRRQGREKLFF TGTGCCACCAGCAGAAGACAGGGGCGGGAAAAACTGTTTTTT
. TRBJ2-5 TRBV12-5 . CASVKQNQETQYF TGTGCTAGTGTAAAGCAAAACCAAGAGACCCAGTACTTC
. TRBJ1-5 TRBV3-1/TRBV3-2 . CASSQGDAGRANQPQHF TGTGCCAGCAGCCAAGGTGATGCGGGACGGGCAAATCAGCCCCAGCATTTT
. TRBJ1-2 TRBV11-2 . CASSLGGTNYGYTF TGTGCCAGCAGCTTAGGAGGCACAAACTATGGCTACACCTTC
TRBD1 TRBJ2-7 TRBV11-2 once CASSIRDRGSYEQYF TGTGCCAGCAGCATCCGGGACAGGGGCTCCTACGAGCAGTACTTC
. TRBJ2-1 TRBV7-3 . CASSLTLGRLSSYNEQFF TGTGCCAGCAGCTTAACGCTTGGCAGGCTTAGCTCCTACAATGAGCAGTTCTTC
. TRBJ2-3 TRBV19 once CASSIAESTDTQYF TGTGCCAGTAGTATCGCGGAGAGCACAGATACGCAGTATTTT
. TRBJ2-2 TRBV4-2 . CASSQDTWGGQGTGELFF TGTGCCAGCAGCCAAGATACGTGGGGGGGCCAAGGGACCGGGGAGCTGTTTTTT
TRBD2 TRBJ2-7 TRBV20-1 . CSASIGGGTYEQYF TGCAGTGCTAGTATAGGCGGGGGGACCTACGAGCAGTACTTC
TRBD2 TRBJ2-3 TRBV3-1/TRBV3-2 few CASSLPTSGGFTDTQYF TGTGCCAGCAGCCTCCCGACTAGCGGGGGATTCACAGATACGCAGTATTTT
. TRBJ2-7 TRBV5-6 . CASSLRQAYEQYF TGTGCCAGCAGCTTGCGTCAGGCCTACGAGCAGTACTTC
TRBD1 TRBJ2-3 TRBV7-3 . CASSVTGGAPDTQYF TGTGCCAGCAGCGTGACAGGGGGCGCCCCTGATACGCAGTATTTT
TRBD2 TRBJ2-7 TRBV5-4 . CASSLSSGGAYEQYF TGTGCCAGCAGCTTATCTAGCGGGGGGGCATACGAGCAGTACTTC
TRBD1 TRBJ2-1 TRBV11-2 . CASSYYRGPRVDMSEQFF TGTGCCAGCAGCTACTACAGGGGGCCGCGGGTTGATATGAGTGAGCAGTTCTTC
. TRBJ1-2 TRBV6-5 . CASRPDSAAGYTF TGTGCCAGCAGACCCGACAGTGCGGCCGGCTACACCTTC
TRBD2 TRBJ2-1 TRBV30 . CAWSVMLGTRSNEQFF TGTGCCTGGAGTGTGATGTTGGGGACTAGGTCAAATGAGCAGTTCTTC
TRBD2 TRBJ2-3 TRBV24-1 . CATSDSPVAGTKDTQYF TGTGCCACCAGTGATTCCCCGGTAGCGGGGACAAAAGATACGCAGTATTTT
TRBD1 TRBJ2-4 TRBV4-1 . CASSQGRQGPLAKNIQYF TGCGCCAGCAGCCAAGGAAGACAGGGTCCCCTGGCCAAAAACATTCAGTACTTC
TRBD2 TRBJ2-1 TRBV10-3 . CAIGTSGGPNEQFF TGTGCCATCGGCACTAGCGGGGGGCCCAATGAGCAGTTCTTC
. TRBJ1-1 TRBV7-3 . CASSLDYPLAVSEAFF TGTGCCAGCAGCTTAGATTACCCTCTTGCGGTCTCTGAAGCTTTCTTT
. TRBJ1-2 TRBV18 . CASSPSGPGNLLSNYGYTF TGTGCCAGCTCACCATCCGGTCCGGGAAACTTACTCTCTAACTATGGCTACACCTTC
TRBD1 TRBJ1-1 TRBV28 . CASSYPGQGGTEAFF TGTGCCAGCAGCTACCCGGGACAGGGTGGCACTGAAGCTTTCTTT
TRBD1 TRBJ2-7 TRBV11-3 . CASRFHRGQAYEQYF TGTGCCAGCAGATTCCACAGGGGGCAGGCCTACGAGCAGTACTTC
. TRBJ2-7 TRBV12-3/TRBV12-4 . CASGAGTYEQYF TGTGCCAGCGGGGCAGGAACCTACGAGCAGTACTTC
TRBD1 TRBJ2-2 TRBV6-4 . CASSDSRPGQGVMNTGELFF TGTGCCAGCAGTGACTCGAGGCCGGGACAGGGGGTAATGAACACCGGGGAGCTGTTTTTT
. TRBJ2-5 TRBV4-2 . CASSQDMSQGLQEETQYF TGTGCCAGCAGCCAAGATATGAGCCAGGGACTTCAGGAAGAGACCCAGTACTTC
. TRBJ2-5 TRBV11-2 . CASSLVYGQETQYF TGTGCCAGCAGCTTAGTTTACGGCCAAGAGACCCAGTACTTC
TRBD1 TRBJ1-5 TRBV10-3 . CAISGRDSFNQPQHF TGTGCCATCAGTGGCCGGGACAGCTTCAATCAGCCCCAGCATTTT
TRBD1 TRBJ1-4 TRBV19 . CASSIPGGDEKLFF TGTGCCAGTAGTATCCCAGGGGGCGATGAAAAACTGTTTTTT
TRBD1 TRBJ1-6 TRBV7-2 few CASSLVSGQGNSPLHF TGTGCCAGCAGCTTAGTCTCCGGACAGGGGAATTCACCCCTCCACTTT
. TRBJ1-1 TRBV11-2 . CASSSTTTWPSTEAFF TGTGCCAGCAGCTCTACGACGACATGGCCCAGCACTGAAGCTTTCTTT
TRBD2 TRBJ2-5 TRBV18 . CASSTAGSGGPSQETQYF TGTGCCAGCTCAACCGCGGGTAGCGGGGGGCCCTCTCAAGAGACCCAGTACTTC
TRBD1 TRBJ2-5 TRBV5-1 . CASSGGDRGQETQYF TGCGCCAGCAGCGGGGGGGACAGGGGCCAAGAGACCCAGTACTTC